These 28 T cell receptor beta chains were all obtained from the same sample, sequenced in a study of T-cell memory formation after mild COVID-19. MiXCR, applied by TCRdb to the 5' RACE reads, yields one record per CDR3 protein. Here the sample spans 140,000 or so distinct CDR3 sequences, under 7% being singletons. The sequencing input was PBMCs or a T cell subset sorted from them (not recorded which). The receptor source for this set is an adult woman who had mild COVID-19 (a few samples of this study predate the infection). Cell type and time point are not known.

In this sample, this clonotype turned up many times. The rearrangement uses TRBV9 and TRBJ2-5; 8 bases line up with TRBD2. This CDR3 is built from 16 residues. V lost 1 base and J lost 3; bases outside the gene matches: 8. Germline loops: CDR1 SGDLS, CDR2 YYNGEE. The CDR3 DNA reads as TGTGCCAGCAGCGTACGACCCAGCGGGGGAAAAGAGACCCAGTACTTC. It yields the protein CASSVRPSGGKETQYF.

This clonotype was found a few times. V gene TRBV29-1 combines with J gene TRBJ1-1; 9 positions agree with TRBD1. J was trimmed by 4 bases and V by 6 bases; bases with no gene match: 12. This CDR3 comprises 15 residues. Germline V lookup: CDR1 SQVTM, CDR2 ANQGSEA. CDR3 in amino acids: CSVIRQGDRITEAFF. Written as DNA, the CDR3 is TGCAGCGTCATCAGACAGGGGGATCGGATCACTGAAGCTTTCTTT.

In this sample, this clonotype turned up a few times. The CDR3 sequence is CASSPEGSSYTF. The CDR3, as DNA: TGTGCCAGCAGCCCCGAAGGGTCTTCTTACACCTTC. The chain employs TRBV7-2 and TRBJ1-2; D ambiguous. Germline CDR1 is SGHTA and CDR2 is FQGNSA. V shed 5 bases and J shed 11 bases, with 15 bases lying between them. The CDR3 runs to 12 residues.

V and J are TRBV12-3 or TRBV12-4 and TRBJ2-7; either TRBD1 or TRBD2 may supply D (5 bases each). The V gene lost 2 bases and the J gene lost 4 bases, with 15 bases spanning the gap. CDR3 length: 15 amino acids. Written as DNA, the CDR3 is TGTGCCAGCAGTTTACCTGGGACGGGGAGATACGAGCAGTACTTC. Protein product: CASSLPGTGRYEQYF.

There are a few counts of this clonotype. The V and J genes are TRBV4-2 and TRBJ2-5; perhaps TRBD2 as D (6 bases). This CDR3 region has 16 residues. Germline CDR1 and CDR2: LGHNA and YNFKEQ. With 0 bases removed from V and 2 bases from J, the gap between germline ends came to 13 bases. The CDR3 nucleotides read TGTGCCAGCAGCCAAGATTTACGGGGAGGTCAAGAGACCCAGTACTTC. Its translation: CASSQDLRGGQETQYF.

Many counts were recorded for this clonotype. The CDR3 DNA sequence: TGTGCCAGCAGCCGCGTAGACTCTGGGGAGCAGTACTTC. Protein sequence: CASSRVDSGEQYF. The chain couples TRBV5-5 to TRBJ2-7; D not certain. The CDR3 has 13 amino acids. CDR1 and CDR2 from the germline V gene are SGHKS and YYEKEE (reference sequence). Trimming took off 4 bases at V and 7 bases at J, with 15 bases between the two ends. Full variable domain (outside the CDR3, taken from reference TRBV5-5 and TRBJ2-7): DAGVTQSPTHLIKTRGQQVTLRCSPISGHKSVSWYQQVLGQGPQFIFQYYEKEERGRGNFPDRFSARQFPNYSSELNVNALLLGDSALYLCASSRVDSGEQYFGPGTRLTVT.

This clonotype has a count of ten or more. The rearrangement joins TRBV7-9 to TRBJ2-2; D is unresolved. The germline V gene has CDR1 SEHNR and CDR2 FQNEAQ (reference sequence). V shed 2 bases and J shed 1 base, with 11 bases lying between them. The CDR3 loop spans 16 amino acids. CDR3 region: CASSLSIYLNTGELFF. The CDR3 DNA reads TGTGCCAGCAGCTTATCCATTTACCTGAACACCGGGGAGCTGTTTTTT.

This clonotype was detected only a few times. The chain joins TRBV10-3 to TRBJ1-5; tentative D call: TRBD1 (5 bases). CDR3 length: 16 amino acids. Trimming removed 4 bases at V and 4 bases at J, with 17 bases between. CDR1 and CDR2 from the germline V gene are ENHRY and SYGVKD. The CDR3 DNA follows: TGTGCCATCAGTGGGGGTAAGACAGACTTTAATCAGCCCCAGCATTTT. Residues: CAISGGKTDFNQPQHF.

This clonotype was seen many times. The chain is built from TRBV18 and TRBJ1-1, with no clear D. V lost 3 bases and J lost 0, with 8 bases in between. This CDR3 is 14 amino acids long. Germline-derived CDR1 and CDR2 are KGHSH and LQKENI. In DNA, the CDR3 is TGTGCCAGCTCACCGAACACCATGAACACTGAAGCTTTCTTT. Translated, it gives CASSPNTMNTEAFF.

This chain links TRBV5-1 with TRBJ1-6; 11 bases are shared with TRBD1. With V trimmed by 3 bases and J by 9 bases, 8 bases remained unmatched. The V gene's germline CDR1 is SGHRS and CDR2 YFSETQ. This CDR3 has 16 residues. This chain's CDR3 is CASSWADRGQSSPLHF. The CDR3 DNA sequence: TGCGCCAGCAGCTGGGCGGACAGGGGGCAATCTTCACCCCTCCACTTT.

Regarding this clonotype: A much larger clone sits a single nucleotide away, making a read error possible. The J gene is TRBJ2-3, the V gene TRBV5-1; D may match TRBD1 or TRBD2 (6 bases each). CDR3 length equals 16 residues. Germline CDR1 and CDR2: SGHRS and YFSETQ. CDR3 in DNA: TGCGCCAGCAGCTTGGAAGCGGGCAAGAGGACAGATGCGCAGTATTTT. Protein product: CASSLEAGKRTDAQYF. The whole variable domain, filled in from reference TRBV5-1 and TRBJ2-3, reads KAGVTQTPRYLIKTRGQQVTLSCSPISGHRSVSWYQQTPGQGLQFLFEYFSETQRNKGNFPGRFSGRQFSNSRSEMNVSTLELGDSALYLCASSLEAGKRTDAQYFGPGTRLTVL.

V is TRBV23-1 and J is TRBJ2-7; no definite D call. TRBV23-1 is treated as an ORF (open reading frame) with a function not yet certain. The germline V and J ends were trimmed by 7 bases and 3 bases, with 22 bases remaining between them. The CDR3 sequence is 16 residues long. Here the CDR3 reads CASTPQTPPPYYEQYF. The CDR3 DNA follows: TGCGCCAGCACGCCCCAGACTCCGCCACCATACTACGAGCAGTACTTC.

The gene calls are TRBV7-9 and TRBJ1-6; weak D call: TRBD1 (6 bases). This CDR3 is built from 16 residues. Germline CDR1 SEHNR, CDR2 FQNEAQ (reference sequence). The germline V and J ends were trimmed by 4 bases and 9 bases, with 19 bases remaining between them. CDR3 loop: CASSYQQGGPSSPLHF. In DNA, the CDR3 is TGTGCCAGCAGCTACCAACAAGGGGGGCCTAGTTCACCCCTCCACTTT.

This clonotype has a count of ten or more. The J gene is TRBJ2-7, the V gene TRBV5-6, with D perhaps matching TRBD1 (6 bases). This CDR3 region has 16 residues. The V gene lost 4 bases and the J gene lost 2 bases, with 19 bases spanning the gap. CDR1 and CDR2 from the germline V gene are SGHDT and YYEEEE. The CDR3: CASSPEQGSLTYEQYF. CDR3 DNA: TGTGCCAGCAGCCCCGAGCAGGGGTCCTTAACCTACGAGCAGTACTTC.

This clonotype was counted only a few times. This sequence joins TRBV9 and TRBJ1-3; 12 nucleotides agree with TRBD1. The trim removed 3 bases at V and 4 bases at J, leaving 2 bases unmatched. Germline V gene sequence: CDR1 SGDLS, CDR2 YYNGEE. There are 15 residues in the CDR3. CDR3 loop: CASSGGTGGGNTIYF. The CDR3 DNA reads as TGTGCCAGCAGCGGCGGGACAGGGGGCGGAAACACCATATATTTT.

Points on this clonotype: A junction end diverges from the germline sequence, so it may reflect a read error. The V gene is TRBV4-3, the J gene TRBJ2-1; D might be TRBD1 (6 bases). This CDR3 is 15 amino acids long. CDR1 is LGHNA, CDR2 YSLEER, per germline. The CDR3, as DNA: TGCGCCAGCAGCCAAGAAGGGGGATCCTACAATGATCAGTTCTTC. It specifies CASSQEGGSYNDQFF.

This chain connects TRBV24-1 to TRBJ1-1, with D hard to call. CDR3 length: 13 amino acids. The V end lost 5 bases, the J end lost 0 bases, and 6 bases lay between the germline ends. Germline CDR1 KGHDR, CDR2 SFDVKD. The chain's CDR3 is CATSGAVNTEAFF. CDR3 nucleotide sequence: TGTGCCACCAGTGGGGCGGTGAACACTGAAGCTTTCTTT.

Comment on this clonotype: A much more abundant neighbour one base away suggests this may be a read error. This chain links TRBV6-5 with TRBJ2-5, with 9 positions matching TRBD2. This CDR3 is 16 amino acids long. Germline V gene data show CDR1 as MNHEY and CDR2 as SVGAGI. The V segment lost 2 bases and the J segment 5 bases; nucleotides outside the gene matches: 9. CDR3: CASSYQGGRAGETQYF. The CDR3 nucleotides are TGTGCCAGCAGTTACCAGGGCGGGAGGGCCGGTGAGACCCAGTACTTC.

There are a few counts of this clonotype. This chain connects TRBV5-4 to TRBJ2-1, with 10 bases matching TRBD2. The CDR3 is 16 amino acids. The germline CDR1 and CDR2 sequences are SGHNT and YYREEE (reference sequence). Trimming cost V 4 bases and J 0 bases; bases outside gene matches: 4. CDR3 in DNA: TGTGCCAGCAGCGCGGGACTAGCGAGCTCCTACAATGAGCAGTTCTTC. This encodes CASSAGLASSYNEQFF.

The chain has TRBV12-3 or TRBV12-4 and TRBJ2-7; no reliable D call. Trimming took 7 bases from V and 0 from J, leaving 13 bases between them. The CDR3 consists of 14 residues. This chain's CDR3 is CASTDGHSSYEQYF. In DNA, the CDR3 is TGTGCCAGCACTGACGGGCATAGCTCCTACGAGCAGTACTTC.

This clonotype was seen repeatedly, ten times or more. The chain uses TRBV4-1 and TRBJ2-1; 7 bases are a match to TRBD1. The CDR3 loop spans 16 amino acids. Germline assignment: CDR1 MGHRA and CDR2 YSYEKL. V gave up 2 bases and J gave up 5 bases; unmatched junction bases: 9. CDR3 sequence (DNA): TGCGCCAGCAGCCAACAACAGGGGAAGGGTCACAATGAGCAGTTCTTC. This gives the protein CASSQQQGKGHNEQFF.

This clonotype was seen ten or more times. The chain uses TRBV4-3 and TRBJ2-2, with D possibly TRBD2 on 6 matching bases. The CDR3 totals 14 residues. V was cut by 2 bases and J by 5 bases, with 9 bases left in between. CDR1 is LGHNA and CDR2 is YSLEER in the germline V gene. CDR3 nucleotide sequence: TGCGCCAGCAGCCAATCGAGCGGGACCGGGGAGCTGTTTTTT. Amino acids: CASSQSSGTGELFF.

V and J are TRBV5-1 and TRBJ1-6; D perhaps matches TRBD1 (6 bases). The CDR3 totals 15 residues. Germline V gene sequence: CDR1 SGHRS, CDR2 YFSETQ. V lost 0 bases to trimming and J lost 9 bases, with 13 bases between them. The CDR3 is CASSLESRGGSPLHF. The CDR3 DNA reads TGCGCCAGCAGCTTGGAGTCCAGGGGAGGTTCACCCCTCCACTTT.

This clonotype came up a few times. The chain has TRBV6-1 and TRBJ2-5; TRBD1 matches 8 bases. Germline CDR1 MNHNS, CDR2 SASEGT. The CDR3 runs to 16 residues. V was pared by 9 bases and J by 3 bases, with 15 bases of the junction left unmatched. In DNA form, the CDR3 reads TGTGCCAGTTCGACAGGGGCCGGTGGACCGGAAGAGACCCAGTACTTC. Its translation: CASSTGAGGPEETQYF.

This clonotype was observed a handful of times. V and J are TRBV7-2 and TRBJ1-1; possible D gene TRBD1, 6 bases. CDR3 length: 15 amino acids. Germline V gene lookup returns CDR1 SGHTA and CDR2 FQGNSA. V dropped 5 bases and J dropped 0 bases, with 13 bases sitting between them. The CDR3 protein is CASSPQTGLNTEAFF. The CDR3 DNA is TGTGCCAGCAGCCCACAGACAGGATTGAACACTGAAGCTTTCTTT.

Regarding this clonotype: One base away lies a much larger clone, so this may be a sequencing read error. V and J are TRBV6-5 and TRBJ2-7; D is unclear. The length of the CDR3 is 11 residues. Germline CDR1 reads MNHEY; CDR2 reads SVGAGI. The CDR3 DNA follows: TGTGCCAGCAGTTATCGGTACGGGCAGTACTTC. It encodes CASSYRYGQYF.

The chain is built from TRBV6-5 and TRBJ2-7; 7 bases are a match to TRBD2. V lost 5 bases and J lost 3; bases outside the gene matches: 4. This CDR3 comprises 13 residues. Germline CDR1 MNHEY, CDR2 SVGAGI. The CDR3 region is CASSGRDYYEQYF. In DNA, the CDR3 is TGTGCCAGCAGTGGGAGGGACTACTACGAGCAGTACTTC.

This clonotype was detected many times. The chain employs TRBV2 and TRBJ2-1, with TRBD1 as a possible D gene (5 bases). The CDR3 contains 13 residues. The germline V and J ends were trimmed by 6 bases and 10 bases, with 16 bases remaining between them. Germline V gives CDR1 SNHLY, CDR2 FYNNEI. The CDR3 bases are TGTGCCAGCAGGGGGAAACAGGTTTCGGAGCAGTTCTTC. Its translation: CASRGKQVSEQFF.